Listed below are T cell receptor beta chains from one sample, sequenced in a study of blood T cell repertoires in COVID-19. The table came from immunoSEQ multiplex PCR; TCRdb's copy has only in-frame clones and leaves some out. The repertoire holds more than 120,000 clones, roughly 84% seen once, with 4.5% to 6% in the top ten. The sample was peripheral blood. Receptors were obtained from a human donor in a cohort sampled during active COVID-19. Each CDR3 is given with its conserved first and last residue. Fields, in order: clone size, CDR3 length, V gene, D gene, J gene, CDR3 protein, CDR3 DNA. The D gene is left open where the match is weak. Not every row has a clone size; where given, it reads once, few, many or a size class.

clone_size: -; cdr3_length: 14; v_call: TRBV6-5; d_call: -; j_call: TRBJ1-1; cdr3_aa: CASEGGEMNTEAFF; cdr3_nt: TGTGCCAGCGAGGGGGGGGAAATGAACACTGAAGCTTTCTTT
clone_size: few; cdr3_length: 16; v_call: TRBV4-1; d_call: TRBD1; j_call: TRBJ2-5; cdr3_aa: CASSQDAGQETETQYF; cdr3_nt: TGCGCCAGCAGCCAAGATGCAGGACAGGAGACGGAGACCCAGTACTTC
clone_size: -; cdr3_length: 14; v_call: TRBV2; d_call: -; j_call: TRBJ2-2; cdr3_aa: CASRMTVNTGELFF; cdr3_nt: TGTGCCAGCCGAATGACAGTGAACACCGGGGAGCTGTTTTTT
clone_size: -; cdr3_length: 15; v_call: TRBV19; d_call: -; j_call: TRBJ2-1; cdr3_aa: CASSIGGALYNEQFF; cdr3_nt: TGTGCCAGTAGTATTGGGGGGGCGTTGTACAATGAGCAGTTCTTC
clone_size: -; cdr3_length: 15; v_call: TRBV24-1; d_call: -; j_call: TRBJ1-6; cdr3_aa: CATSGQVAYNSPLHF; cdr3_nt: TGTGCCACCAGTGGACAGGTTGCCTATAATTCACCCCTCCACTTT
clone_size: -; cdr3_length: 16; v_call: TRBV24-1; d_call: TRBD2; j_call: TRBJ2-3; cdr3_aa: CATGDPSGSGVDTQYF; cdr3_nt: TGTGCCACCGGTGACCCTAGCGGGAGCGGAGTAGATACGCAGTATTTT
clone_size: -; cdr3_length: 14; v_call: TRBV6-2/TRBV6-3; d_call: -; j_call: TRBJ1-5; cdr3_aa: CASSRTISNQPQHF; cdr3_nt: TGTGCCAGCAGCAGGACAATTAGCAATCAGCCCCAGCATTTT
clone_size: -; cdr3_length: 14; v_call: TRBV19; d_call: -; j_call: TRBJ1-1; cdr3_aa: CASSIIGSETEAFF; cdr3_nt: TGTGCCAGTAGTATAATAGGGAGTGAGACTGAAGCTTTCTTT
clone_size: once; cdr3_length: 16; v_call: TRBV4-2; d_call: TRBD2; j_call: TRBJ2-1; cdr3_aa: CASSRTSGISYNEQFF; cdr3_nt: TGTGCCAGCAGCCGGACTAGCGGGATCTCCTACAATGAGCAGTTCTTC
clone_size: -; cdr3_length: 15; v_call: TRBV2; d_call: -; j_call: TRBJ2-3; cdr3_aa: CASRAVRSGTDTQYF; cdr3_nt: TGTGCCAGCAGAGCCGTTAGAAGTGGCACAGATACGCAGTATTTT
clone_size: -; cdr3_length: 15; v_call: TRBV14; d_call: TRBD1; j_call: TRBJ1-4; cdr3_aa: CASSQRQGRGEKLFF; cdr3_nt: TGTGCCAGCAGCCAAAGACAGGGTCGGGGTGAAAAACTGTTTTTT
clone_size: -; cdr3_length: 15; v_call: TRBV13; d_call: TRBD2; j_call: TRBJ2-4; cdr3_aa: CASSKGLAGGNIQYF; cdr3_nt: TGTGCCAGCAGCAAAGGACTAGCGGGAGGGAACATTCAGTACTTC
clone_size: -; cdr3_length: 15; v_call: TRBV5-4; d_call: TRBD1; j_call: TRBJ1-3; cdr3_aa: CASSRTGVARNTIYF; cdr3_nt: TGTGCCAGCAGCCGGACAGGGGTCGCTAGAAACACCATATATTTT
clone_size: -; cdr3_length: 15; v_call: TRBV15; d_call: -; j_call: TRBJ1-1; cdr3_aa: CATSRETGENTEAFF; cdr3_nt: TGTGCCACCAGCAGAGAGACGGGGGAGAACACTGAAGCTTTCTTT
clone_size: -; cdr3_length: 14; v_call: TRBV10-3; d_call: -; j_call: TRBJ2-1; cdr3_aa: CAISNARGMNEQFF; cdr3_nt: TGTGCCATCAGTAACGCCCGGGGGATGAATGAGCAGTTCTTC
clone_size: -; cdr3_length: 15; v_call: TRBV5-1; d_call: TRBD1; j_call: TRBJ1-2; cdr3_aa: CASSLEGTGEDGYTF; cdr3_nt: TGCGCCAGCAGCTTGGAAGGGACAGGGGAGGATGGCTACACCTTC
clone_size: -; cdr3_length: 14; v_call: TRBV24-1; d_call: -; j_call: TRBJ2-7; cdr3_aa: CATSDPTGMGEQYF; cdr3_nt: TGTGCCACCAGTGACCCTACAGGAATGGGGGAGCAGTACTTC
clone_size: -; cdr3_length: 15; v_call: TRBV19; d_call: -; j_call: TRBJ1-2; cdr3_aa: CASSIAAKDSYGYTF; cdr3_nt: TGTGCCAGTAGTATAGCAGCCAAGGACAGCTATGGCTACACCTTC
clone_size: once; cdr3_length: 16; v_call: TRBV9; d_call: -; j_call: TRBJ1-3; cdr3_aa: CASSVDPAGSGNTIYF; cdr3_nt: TGTGCCAGCAGCGTAGATCCGGCAGGCTCTGGAAACACCATATATTTT
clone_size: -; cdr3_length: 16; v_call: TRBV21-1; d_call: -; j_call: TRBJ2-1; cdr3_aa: CASSKGRDCVYNEQFF; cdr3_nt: TGTGCCAGCAGCAAAGGCCGGGATTGCGTTTACAATGAGCAGTTCTTC
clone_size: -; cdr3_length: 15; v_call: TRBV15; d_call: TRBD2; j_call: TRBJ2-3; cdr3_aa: CATSLREGHPDTQYF; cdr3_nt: TGTGCCACCAGTCTGCGGGAGGGCCACCCAGATACGCAGTATTTT
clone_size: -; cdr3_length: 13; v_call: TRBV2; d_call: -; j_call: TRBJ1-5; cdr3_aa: CASSTGRDQPQHF; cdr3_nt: TGTGCCAGCAGTACAGGGAGGGATCAGCCCCAGCATTTT
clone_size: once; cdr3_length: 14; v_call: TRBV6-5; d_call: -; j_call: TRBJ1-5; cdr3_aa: CASNHRGGNQPQHF; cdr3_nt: TGTGCCAGCAATCACCGAGGGGGTAATCAGCCCCAGCATTTT
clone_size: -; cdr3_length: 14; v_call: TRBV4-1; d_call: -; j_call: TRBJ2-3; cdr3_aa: CASSQDDGTDTQYF; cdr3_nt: TGCGCCAGCAGCCAAGACGACGGGACAGATACGCAGTATTTT
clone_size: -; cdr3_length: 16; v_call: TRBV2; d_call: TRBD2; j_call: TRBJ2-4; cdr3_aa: CASVSGRAGSKNIQYF; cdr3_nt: TGTGCCAGCGTGAGCGGGAGGGCCGGAAGCAAAAACATTCAGTACTTC
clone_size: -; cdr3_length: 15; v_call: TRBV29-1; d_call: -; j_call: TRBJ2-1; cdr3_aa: CSVEVLRQGPNEQFF; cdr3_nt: TGCAGCGTTGAAGTTCTTCGTCAGGGGCCCAATGAGCAGTTCTTC
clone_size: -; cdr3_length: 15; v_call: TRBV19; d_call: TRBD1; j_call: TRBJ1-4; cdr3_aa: CASSIPGQGARKLFF; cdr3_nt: TGTGCCAGTAGTATCCCGGGACAGGGGGCGCGCAAACTGTTTTTT
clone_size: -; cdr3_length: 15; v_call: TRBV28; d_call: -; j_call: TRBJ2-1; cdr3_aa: CASRGREISYNEQFF; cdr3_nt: TGTGCCAGCCGGGGAAGGGAGATCTCCTACAATGAGCAGTTCTTC
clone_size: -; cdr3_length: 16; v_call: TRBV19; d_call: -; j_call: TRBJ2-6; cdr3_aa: CASSMRGGSGANVLTF; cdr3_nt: TGTGCCAGTAGTATGAGGGGGGGCTCTGGGGCCAACGTCCTGACTTTC
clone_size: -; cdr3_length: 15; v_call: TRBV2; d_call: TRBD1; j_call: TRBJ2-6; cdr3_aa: CASSPNRDRGDVLTF; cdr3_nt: TGTGCCAGCAGTCCTAACCGGGACAGGGGTGACGTCCTGACTTTC
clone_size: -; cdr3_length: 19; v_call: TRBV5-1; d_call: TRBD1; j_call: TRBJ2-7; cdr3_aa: CASSLILATAGTGSHEQYF; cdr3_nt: TGCGCCAGCAGCTTGATTCTGGCTACGGCGGGGACAGGGTCCCACGAGCAGTACTTC
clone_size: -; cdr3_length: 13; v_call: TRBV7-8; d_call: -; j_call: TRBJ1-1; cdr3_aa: CASRPGLNTEAFF; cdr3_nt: TGTGCCAGCAGGCCAGGGTTGAACACTGAAGCTTTCTTT
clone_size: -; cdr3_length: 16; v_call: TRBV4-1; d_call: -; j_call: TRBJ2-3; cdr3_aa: CASSQEAREAADTQYF; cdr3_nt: TGCGCCAGCAGCCAAGAGGCCAGGGAGGCTGCAGATACGCAGTATTTT
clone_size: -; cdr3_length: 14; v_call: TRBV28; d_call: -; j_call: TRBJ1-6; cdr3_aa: CASSLVRSNSPLHF; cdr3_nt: TGTGCCAGCAGTTTAGTACGGAGTAATTCACCCCTCCACTTT
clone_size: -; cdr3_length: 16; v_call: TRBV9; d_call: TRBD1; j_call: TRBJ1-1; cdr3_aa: CASSVCLKPTGTEAFF; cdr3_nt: TGTGCCAGCAGCGTTTGTCTCAAGCCGACAGGGACTGAAGCTTTCTTT
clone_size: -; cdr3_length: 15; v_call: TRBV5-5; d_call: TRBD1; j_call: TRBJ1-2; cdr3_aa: CASSSSTRQGKGYTF; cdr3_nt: TGTGCCAGCAGCTCCTCAACGCGACAGGGGAAAGGCTACACCTTC
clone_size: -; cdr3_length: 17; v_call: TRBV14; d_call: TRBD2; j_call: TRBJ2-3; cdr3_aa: CASSQLGTSGNTDTQYF; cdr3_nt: TGTGCCAGCAGCCAACTAGGGACTAGCGGTAACACAGATACGCAGTATTTT
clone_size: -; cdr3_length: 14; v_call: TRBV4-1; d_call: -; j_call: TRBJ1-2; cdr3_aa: CASSQDSNIYGYTF; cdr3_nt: TGCGCCAGCAGCCAAGATAGCAATATCTATGGCTACACCTTC
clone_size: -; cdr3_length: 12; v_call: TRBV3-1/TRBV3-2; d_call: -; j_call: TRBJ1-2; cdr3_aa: CASSQDSYGYTF; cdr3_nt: TGTGCCAGCAGCCAAGACTCTTATGGCTACACCTTC
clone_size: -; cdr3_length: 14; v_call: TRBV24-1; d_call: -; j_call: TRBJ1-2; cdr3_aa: CATSDLNRAHGYTF; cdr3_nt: TGTGCCACCAGTGATTTGAACAGGGCCCATGGCTACACCTTC
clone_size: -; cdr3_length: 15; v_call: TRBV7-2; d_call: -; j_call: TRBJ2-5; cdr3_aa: CASSLGSGVQETQYF; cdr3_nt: TGTGCCAGCAGCTTAGGGTCGGGTGTCCAAGAGACCCAGTACTTC
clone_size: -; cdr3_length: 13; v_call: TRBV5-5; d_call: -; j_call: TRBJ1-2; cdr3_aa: CASARAGNYGYTF; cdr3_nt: TGTGCCAGCGCGCGGGCTGGGAACTATGGCTACACCTTC
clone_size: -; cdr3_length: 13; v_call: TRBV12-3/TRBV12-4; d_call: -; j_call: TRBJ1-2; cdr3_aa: CASSPTGHYGYTF; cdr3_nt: TGTGCCAGCAGTCCGACAGGACACTATGGCTACACCTTC
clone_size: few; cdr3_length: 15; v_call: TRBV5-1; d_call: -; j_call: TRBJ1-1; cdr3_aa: CASSFRRPSGTEAFF; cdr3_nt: TGCGCCAGCAGCTTCCGCCGACCGTCGGGGACTGAAGCTTTCTTT
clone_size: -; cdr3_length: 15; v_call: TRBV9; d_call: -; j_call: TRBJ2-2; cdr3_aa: CASSVVGGNTGELFF; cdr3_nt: TGTGCCAGCAGCGTAGTCGGCGGAAACACCGGGGAGCTGTTTTTT
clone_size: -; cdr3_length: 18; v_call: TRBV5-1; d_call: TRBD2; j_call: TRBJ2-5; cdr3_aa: CASSPGLAGGQDSETQYF; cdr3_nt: TGCGCCAGCAGCCCCGGACTAGCGGGAGGACAAGATTCAGAGACCCAGTACTTC
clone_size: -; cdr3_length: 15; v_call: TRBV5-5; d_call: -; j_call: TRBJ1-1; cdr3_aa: CASSLSGVRRTEAFF; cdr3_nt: TGTGCCAGCAGCTTATCAGGGGTGAGGAGGACTGAAGCTTTCTTT
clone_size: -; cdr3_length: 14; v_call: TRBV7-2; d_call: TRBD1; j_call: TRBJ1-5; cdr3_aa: CASSPRTGGEPQHF; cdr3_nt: TGTGCCAGCAGCCCACGGACAGGGGGAGAGCCCCAGCATTTT
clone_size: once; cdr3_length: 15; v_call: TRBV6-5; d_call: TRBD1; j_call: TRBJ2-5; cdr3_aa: CASSYSQGAGETQYF; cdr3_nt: TGTGCCAGCAGTTACTCACAGGGGGCGGGGGAGACCCAGTACTTC
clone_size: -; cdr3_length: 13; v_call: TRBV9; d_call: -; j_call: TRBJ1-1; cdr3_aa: CASSPDLIAEAFF; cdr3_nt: TGTGCCAGCAGCCCTGACTTGATCGCTGAAGCTTTCTTT
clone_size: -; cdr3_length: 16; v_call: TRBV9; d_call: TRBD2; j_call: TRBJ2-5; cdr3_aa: CASSGGSAGGFETQYF; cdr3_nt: TGTGCCAGCAGCGGTGGTTCGGCGGGGGGGTTTGAGACCCAGTACTTC
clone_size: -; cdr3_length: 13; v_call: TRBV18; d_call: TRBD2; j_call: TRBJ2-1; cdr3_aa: CASSTSGGAHKFF; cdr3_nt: TGTGCCAGCTCAACCAGCGGGGGGGCACACAAGTTCTTC
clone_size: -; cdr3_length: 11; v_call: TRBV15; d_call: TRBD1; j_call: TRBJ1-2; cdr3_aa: CATRGGPGYTF; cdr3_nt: TGTGCCACGAGAGGGGGCCCTGGCTACACCTTC
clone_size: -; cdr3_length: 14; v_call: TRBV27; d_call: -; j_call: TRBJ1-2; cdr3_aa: CASSSNRFSYGYTF; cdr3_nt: TGTGCCAGCAGTTCAAATCGGTTTTCCTATGGCTACACCTTC